A single sample gave rise to the 13 T cell receptor beta chains below, sequenced in a study of cytomegalovirus exposure and HLA in healthy donors. 13 Jbeta primers and 60 Vbeta primers were used for the PCR. This table comes from immunoSEQ multiplex PCR, and its TCRdb copy is limited to in-frame clones, with some not included. The table has around 270,000 clones, over 70% seen once; the top ten hold approximately 0.3%. The sequenced sample was PBMCs. Receptors were obtained from a girl under 10 years old in good health and CMV-seronegative.

The chain joins TRBV7-6 to TRBJ2-1; 8 bases map to TRBD1. Germline CDR1 is SGHVS and CDR2 is FNYEAQ. Trimming at V came to 2 bases and at J to 3 bases, leaving 3 bases not matched to a gene. The CDR3 length is 15 residues. CDR3: CASSLTDRDYNEQFF. The CDR3 DNA reads as TGTGCCAGCAGCTTAACGGACAGGGACTACAATGAGCAGTTCTTC.

The chain recombines TRBV25-1 with TRBJ2-1; weak D call: TRBD2 (6 bases). The CDR3 totals 15 residues. Germline lookup yields CDR1 MGHDK and CDR2 SYGVNS. V was pared by 6 bases and J by 3 bases, with 15 bases between. Here the CDR3 reads CASSSLGGVYNEQFF. In DNA form, the CDR3 reads TGTGCCAGCAGCTCTCTGGGGGGAGTCTACAATGAGCAGTTCTTC.

The rearrangement joins TRBV7-3 to TRBJ2-3; 8 positions agree with TRBD2. Unmatched junction bases numbered 9, after V lost 5 bases and J lost 5 bases. The CDR3 contains 15 residues. Germline V lookup: CDR1 SGHTA, CDR2 FQGTGA. This CDR3 is CASSIGGALGDTQYF. The CDR3 coding sequence is TGTGCCAGCAGCATCGGGGGGGCATTGGGAGATACGCAGTATTTT.

The chain has TRBV7-7 and TRBJ2-3, with D unclear. The CDR3 totals 15 residues. The germline CDR1 and CDR2 sequences are SSHAT and FNYEAQ (reference sequence). Trimming shortened V by 1 base and J by 3 bases, and 11 bases separated the two germline ends. This CDR3 is CASSLGWRWTDTQYF. The CDR3, as DNA: TGTGCCAGCAGCTTAGGTTGGCGGTGGACAGATACGCAGTATTTT.

The chain links TRBV7-6 to TRBJ2-2, with D possibly being TRBD2 (6 bases). Trimming took 0 bases from V and 3 from J, leaving 8 bases between them. This CDR3 region has 15 residues. CDR1 is SGHVS and CDR2 is FNYEAQ in the germline V gene. The CDR3 spells CASSLASSDTGELFF. The CDR3 DNA reads TGTGCCAGCAGCTTAGCATCTAGCGACACCGGGGAGCTGTTTTTT.

The chain is built from TRBV5-1 and TRBJ1-1; D is uncertain. The CDR3 consists of 13 residues. Trimming shortened V by 3 bases and J by 1 base, and 7 bases separated the two germline ends. Per the germline V gene, CDR1 is SGHRS and CDR2 is YFSETQ. CDR3 amino acids: CASSSTPNTEAFF. The CDR3, as DNA: TGCGCCAGCAGCTCGACACCGAACACTGAAGCTTTCTTT.

This chain connects TRBV5-1 to TRBJ2-1, with 14 bases identical to TRBD2. The V gene end was trimmed by 4 bases and the J gene end by 3 bases; junction bases not matched to a gene: 9. Germline CDR1 and CDR2: SGHRS and YFSETQ. CDR3 size: 18 residues. CDR3 nucleotides: TGCGCCAGCAGCCTAAGGACTAGCGGGGGGCTTTACTACAATGAGCAGTTCTTC. Translating gives CASSLRTSGGLYYNEQFF.

This chain uses TRBV7-6 with TRBJ1-1; D possibly corresponds to TRBD1 (5 bases). V was cut by 1 base and J by 6 bases, with 21 bases left in between. Germline CDR1 is SGHVS and CDR2 is FNYEAQ. The length of the CDR3 is 17 residues. The CDR3 DNA reads TGTGCCAGCAGCTTAGAGGCAGGGACTGTCTGGGGACCTGAAGCTTTCTTT. This codes for CASSLEAGTVWGPEAFF.

The rearrangement joins TRBV10-3 to TRBJ2-5, with 9 positions matching TRBD1. V gave up 3 bases and J gave up 5 bases; unmatched junction bases: 10. The germline V gene encodes CDR1 ENHRY and CDR2 SYGVKD. The CDR3 spans 16 residues. The CDR3 DNA is TGTGCCATCAGTGACAACACAGGGGGCTGGATGGAGACCCAGTACTTC. Its translation: CAISDNTGGWMETQYF.

J is TRBJ1-1 and V is TRBV28, with 11 bases matching TRBD1. Germline lookup yields CDR1 MDHEN and CDR2 SYDVKM. Trimming cost V 6 bases and J 4 bases; bases outside gene matches: 7. The CDR3 is 15 residues long. The CDR3 reads CASSYTGTGGTEAFF. CDR3 bases: TGTGCCAGCAGCTATACCGGGACAGGGGGCACTGAAGCTTTCTTT.

CDR3 amino acids: CASAVKGGGREKLFF. In DNA, the CDR3 is TGTGCCAGCGCCGTAAAGGGGGGAGGGCGTGAAAAACTGTTTTTT. The chain joins TRBV5-7 to TRBJ1-4; TRBD1 might be the D (6 bases). TRBV5-7 is identified as an open reading frame with a role that is uncertain. The CDR3 has 15 residues. Between the trimmed V and J ends, which lost 7 bases and 7 bases, there was a span of 20 bases.

The chain employs TRBV7-8 and TRBJ1-1; no firm D call. CDR3 length equals 13 residues. Germline V gene data show CDR1 as SGHVS and CDR2 as FQNEAQ. V was cut by 3 bases and J by 2 bases, with 7 bases left in between. The CDR3, as DNA: TGTGCCAGCAGCTTGCAGAAAAACACTGAAGCTTTCTTT. This sequence encodes CASSLQKNTEAFF.

This clone has just a few counts. The chain has TRBV5-6 and TRBJ1-1; TRBD1 matches at 8 bases. The CDR3 runs 14 residues. CDR1 and CDR2 from the germline V gene are SGHDT and YYEEEE. V was pared by 1 base and J by 8 bases, with 7 bases of the junction left unmatched. In nucleotides, the CDR3 is TGTGCCAGCAGCTTGTACAGGGGGGGACCGGAAGCTTTCTTT. This encodes CASSLYRGGPEAFF. The full variable domain, in which reference TRBV5-6 and TRBJ1-1 provide the parts outside the CDR3, is DAGVTQSPTHLIKTRGQQVTLRCSPKSGHDTVSWYQQALGQGPQFIFQYYEEEERQRGNFPDRFSGHQFPNYSSELNVNALLLGDSALYLCASSLYRGGPEAFFGQGTRLTVV.